Detailed here is one TCR beta chain. The sample is drawn from a study of patients and donors after allogeneic stem cell transplantation. Between the trimmed V and J ends, which lost 0 bases and 5 bases, there was a span of 12 bases. Looked up from germline, CDR1 is LGHNA and CDR2 is YSLEER. The CDR3 consists of 15 residues. In TCRdb, the RT-PCR reads were re-called with MiXCR into one record per CDR3 protein. The repertoire holds 800,000 to 1,000,000 distinct CDR3 sequences, with over 15% as singletons. The rearrangement uses TRBV4-3 and TRBJ2-3, with D unresolved. The clonotype originates from a human donor who was either an allogeneic HSCT recipient or a stem cell or donor lymphocyte infusion donor (not recorded which). It is not recorded whose cells these are; they may come from a transplant donor. The sequencing sample was made of blood, either unsorted or a sorted T cell fraction (not recorded which). CDR3 amino acids: CASSQEVWEGDTQYF. The CDR3 nucleotides read TGCGCCAGCAGCCAAGAGGTGTGGGAAGGAGATACGCAGTATTTT.